What follows are 28 T cell receptor beta chains derived from one specimen sequenced in a study of T cells expressing NK-cell markers. Reanalyzing the 5' RACE reads, TCRdb keeps one entry per CDR3 protein, without DNA. In all, the sample yields about 15,000 distinct CDR3 sequences. Sequencing used blood T cells: a sorted CD56 or NKG2C T cell subset, CD4+ or CD8+ T cells, or bulk PBMC T cells (not recorded which). Every receptor here comes from a man aged 18-70 years in good health.

This chain connects TRBV12-3 or TRBV12-4 to TRBJ2-1; as DNA is missing, the TRBD2 call by TCRdb cannot be tested. The CDR3 has 14 residues. This CDR3 is CASSGARLNNEQFF.

This sequence joins TRBV20-1 and TRBJ2-7. The germline V gene encodes CDR1 DFQATT and CDR2 SNEGSKA (reference sequence). The CDR3 loop spans 14 amino acids. The CDR3 loop is CSGTTVQTSYEQYF.

The rearrangement joins TRBV12-3 or TRBV12-4 to TRBJ2-7; TCRdb proposes TRBD1, but this gene call is untestable without DNA. This CDR3 is built from 15 residues. The CDR3 sequence: CASSQKGPPLFEQYF.

The chain carries TRBV28 and TRBJ1-1. Germline loops: CDR1 MDHEN, CDR2 SYDVKM. This CDR3 is 13 amino acids long. CDR3 sequence reads: CASSSAGGPEAFF. The full variable domain, with the rest looked up from reference TRBV28 and TRBJ1-1, is DVKVTQSSRYLVKRTGEKVFLECVQDMDHENMFWYRQDPGLGLRLIYFSYDVKMKEKGDIPEGYSVSREKKERFSLILESASTNQTSMYLCASSSAGGPEAFFGQGTRLTVV.

The chain carries TRBV28 and TRBJ1-2. The CDR3 runs to 13 residues. Germline lookup yields CDR1 MDHEN and CDR2 SYDVKM. The CDR3 sequence: CASRLRSNYGYTF.

V is TRBV5-1 and J is TRBJ2-3; TCRdb's D call of TRBD2 is untestable without DNA. Germline V gene lookup returns CDR1 SGHRS and CDR2 YFSETQ. CDR3 size: 17 residues. The CDR3 reads CASSLRLAGGTADTQYF.

Here the CDR3 reads CSALPDTEQFF. V usage is TRBV20-1 and J usage is TRBJ2-1. The length of the CDR3 is 11 residues. Per germline, CDR1 DFQATT and CDR2 SNEGSKA (reference sequence).

The J gene is TRBJ2-1, the V gene TRBV27. This CDR3 region has 15 residues. Per the germline V gene, CDR1 is MNHEY and CDR2 is SMNVEV (reference sequence). CDR3: CASSSTLMAPNEQFF.

The chain is built from TRBV27 and TRBJ2-7. CDR1 and CDR2 (germline): MNHEY, SMNVEV (reference sequence). This CDR3 spans 14 amino acids. CDR3 region: CASSLQGTTYEQYF.

This chain uses TRBV5-6 with TRBJ2-3; lacking DNA, the TRBD1 call made by TCRdb goes unchecked. The CDR3 has 16 residues. Germline loops: CDR1 SGHDT, CDR2 YYEEEE. Here the CDR3 reads CASSPTFGGRTDTQYF.

The CDR3 spells CASSSGLGIDNEQFF. The rearrangement joins TRBV7-7 to TRBJ2-1. The length of the CDR3 is 15 residues. Germline CDR1 and CDR2: SSHAT and FNYEAQ (reference sequence).

The chain employs TRBV6-2 or TRBV6-3 and TRBJ2-7; the TCRdb call, TRBD2, lacks DNA for checking. Germline V CDR1 and CDR2: MNHEY, SVGEGT. CDR3 length: 15 residues. The CDR3 loop is CASSTTSGSSYEQYF.

V usage is TRBV15 and J usage is TRBJ1-6. Looked up from germline, CDR1 is LNHNV and CDR2 is YYDKDF (reference sequence). There are 15 residues in the CDR3. Here the CDR3 reads CATSSRGGLRSPLHF.

The chain has TRBV10-3 and TRBJ2-1; TCRdb calls TRBD2, which cannot be checked without DNA. From germline, CDR1 is ENHRY and CDR2 SYGVKD. The CDR3 length is 16 residues. This chain's CDR3 is CAISDPFSGGDNEQFF.

J is TRBJ2-1 and V is TRBV5-6; there is no DNA to check the TCRdb D call of TRBD2. The CDR3 is 16 amino acids. CDR1 and CDR2 from the germline V gene are SGHDT and YYEEEE. CDR3 protein: CASSLWRGDTYNEQFF.

The gene calls are TRBV7-3 and TRBJ2-7; absent DNA, TCRdb's TRBD1 call cannot be checked. From germline, CDR1 is SGHTA and CDR2 FQGTGA. This CDR3 region has 14 residues. CDR3 protein: CASSLSAGSYEQYF.

The CDR3 is CASSTDALGNEQFF. The gene calls are TRBV7-9 and TRBJ2-1. This CDR3 has 14 residues. Per germline, CDR1 SEHNR and CDR2 FQNEAQ (reference sequence). Combining the CDR3 with reference TRBV7-9 and TRBJ2-1 gives the whole variable domain DTGVSQNPRHKITKRGQNVTFRCDPISEHNRLYWYRQTLGQGPEFLTYFQNEAQLEKSRLLSDRFSAERPKGSFSTLEIQRTEQGDSAMYLCASSTDALGNEQFFGPGTRLTVL.

The CDR3 loop reads CASSQDMRVGELFF. The chain recombines TRBV4-3 with TRBJ2-2; TCRdb picks TRBD2, but there is no DNA to check that call. This CDR3 contains 14 residues. Per the germline V gene, CDR1 is LGHNA and CDR2 is YSLEER.

This chain connects TRBV5-1 to TRBJ2-5; the D call of TRBD1 rests on TCRdb alone, since no DNA is present to check it. The CDR3 is 14 amino acids. CDR1 and CDR2 from the germline V gene are SGHRS and YFSETQ. The CDR3 loop reads CASSLVGHGETQYF.

The genes are TRBV6-1 and TRBJ2-7; TCRdb proposes TRBD1, but this gene call is untestable without DNA. Germline V gene sequence: CDR1 MNHNS, CDR2 SASEGT. This CDR3 comprises 15 residues. The CDR3 reads CASRPPGTGSYEQYF.

The chain carries TRBV20-1 and TRBJ2-7. The CDR3 runs to 15 residues. From germline, CDR1 is DFQATT and CDR2 SNEGSKA (reference sequence). The CDR3 sequence is CSARDQGRNPYEQYF.

This chain connects TRBV20-1 to TRBJ2-1; TCRdb designates TRBD2, a call that cannot be tested without DNA. Germline CDR1 DFQATT, CDR2 SNEGSKA (reference sequence). There are 15 residues in the CDR3. CDR3 loop: CSARARPDRYNEQFF.

The rearrangement joins TRBV5-5 to TRBJ2-6. The CDR3 is 15 amino acids. CDR1 and CDR2 (germline): SGHKS, YYEKEE (reference sequence). CDR3 residues: CASRRQVSGANVLTF.

The chain is built from TRBV20-1 and TRBJ2-1; TCRdb designates TRBD1, a call that cannot be tested without DNA. Germline V gene lookup returns CDR1 DFQATT and CDR2 SNEGSKA (reference sequence). The CDR3 length is 14 residues. This chain's CDR3 is CSARVQGAYNEQFF.

The genes are TRBV24-1 and TRBJ1-2; checking the TCRdb D call of TRBD1 is not possible without DNA. CDR1 KGHDR and CDR2 SFDVKD come from the germline V gene. This CDR3 is 15 amino acids long. This CDR3 is CATSDPGQGSYGYTF.

The V gene is TRBV20-1, the J gene TRBJ2-1; TCRdb's D gene call, TRBD1, goes unchecked for lack of DNA. This CDR3 has 16 amino acids. CDR1 and CDR2 from the germline V gene are DFQATT and SNEGSKA (reference sequence). The CDR3: CSASKRTGGVWNEQFF.

The CDR3 loop is CASSKLAGVGTGELFF. The chain combines TRBV28 with TRBJ2-2; the TCRdb D gene call, TRBD2, has no DNA to confirm it. This CDR3 has 16 amino acids. Germline CDR1 is MDHEN and CDR2 is SYDVKM. Supplemented by reference TRBV28 and TRBJ2-2, the full variable domain reads DVKVTQSSRYLVKRTGEKVFLECVQDMDHENMFWYRQDPGLGLRLIYFSYDVKMKEKGDIPEGYSVSREKKERFSLILESASTNQTSMYLCASSKLAGVGTGELFFGEGSRLTVL.

This rearrangement joins TRBV20-1 to TRBJ2-1; absent DNA, TCRdb's TRBD1 call cannot be checked. The CDR3 is 11 amino acids. Looked up from germline, CDR1 is DFQATT and CDR2 is SNEGSKA (reference sequence). CDR3: CSANYRGGQFF.